The rows below give T cell receptor beta chains drawn from one sample of a study of cytomegalovirus exposure and HLA in healthy donors. TCRdb keeps only in-frame clones here, not all; method: immunoSEQ multiplex PCR. The sample records under 75,000 clones, about 91% being singletons. The specimen was PBMCs. These receptors were obtained from a man younger than 35 in good health and CMV-seropositive. Each CDR3 is given with its conserved first and last residue. D genes are given only for firm matches. The size entry is marked missing in some rows and otherwise reads once, few, many or a size class.

CDR3nt	CDR3aa	v_gene	j_gene	abundance	d_gene	len
TGTGCCAGCAGCCCCAGTCAGCAGCGGGACTTAGAGCAGTTCTTC	CASSPSQQRDLEQFF	TRBV9	TRBJ2-1	once	TRBD2	15
TGTGCCAGCAGCTACGGACAGGTGTACCAAGAGACCCAGTACTTC	CASSYGQVYQETQYF	TRBV11-2	TRBJ2-5	.	TRBD1	15
TGCGCCAGCAGCTGGACTACGGACAGGGGGGTCTACGAGCAGTACTTC	CASSWTTDRGVYEQYF	TRBV5-1	TRBJ2-7	.	TRBD1	16
TGTGCCAGCAGTGAGTCGGGACTAGCGGGAGCAGTGGCCTACAATGAGCAGTTCTTC	CASSESGLAGAVAYNEQFF	TRBV2	TRBJ2-1	.	TRBD2	19
TGCGCCAGCAGCATAGCGACGGGCCAAGAGACCCAGTACTTC	CASSIATGQETQYF	TRBV5-1	TRBJ2-5	.	.	14
TGTGCCAGCAGCTTAGACCGGGACAGGGTGTTCACCGGGGAGCTGTTTTTT	CASSLDRDRVFTGELFF	TRBV7-2	TRBJ2-2	.	TRBD1	17
TGTGCCAGCAGGGGGACAAGGAACACTGAAGCTTTCTTT	CASRGTRNTEAFF	TRBV6-1	TRBJ1-1	.	.	13
TGTGCCAGCAGTTGGGGACAGCAGAACACTGAAGCTTTCTTT	CASSWGQQNTEAFF	TRBV6-6	TRBJ1-1	.	TRBD1	14
TGTGCCAGCAGCTTCTGGGGCGGGAGCGGGGAGACCCAGTACTTC	CASSFWGGSGETQYF	TRBV7-8	TRBJ2-5	.	TRBD2	15
TGTGCCAGCAGTGGAGCTAGGACAGTTTGGGAAGAGACCCAGTACTTC	CASSGARTVWEETQYF	TRBV2	TRBJ2-5	once	.	16
TGTGCCAGCAGTGACTCGCTCGGGACTAGCAATGAGCAGTTCTTC	CASSDSLGTSNEQFF	TRBV6-4	TRBJ2-1	medium-sized	TRBD2	15
TGTGCCAGCAGCTTTTTAACGGGAGAGGATGAGCAGTTCTTC	CASSFLTGEDEQFF	TRBV7-8	TRBJ2-1	.	.	14